Presented here are 5 T cell receptor beta chains from one specimen sequenced in a study of molecular identifiers for immune sequencing clone quantification. TCRdb re-called the PCR reads through MiXCR, storing one row per CDR3 protein. Counted here are roughly 50,000 distinct CDR3 sequences, roughly 36% occurring once; the ten biggest clones make up 3% to 4.5%. Sequencing was performed on naive CD8+ T cells from blood, with Jurkat cell RNA spiked in. Indicated subset: FACS-sorted CD8+CD4-CCR7+CD45RA+ naive T cells. These receptors came from a human donor in good health. Some libraries in this study had Jurkat cell RNA spiked in.

There are a few counts of this clonotype. The chain is built from TRBV6-5 and TRBJ1-6; TRBD1 matches at 7 bases. The CDR3 is made up of 14 amino acids. Germline V gene sequence: CDR1 MNHEY, CDR2 SVGAGI. Losses at the gene ends were 4 bases for V and 6 bases for J; bases not matched to a gene: 3. CDR3 in amino acids: CASSWGQSNSPLHF. The CDR3 DNA reads TGTGCCAGCAGTTGGGGACAGTCTAATTCACCCCTCCACTTT.

On this clonotype: It may be a read error: a sequence one base away is much more abundant. CDR3 DNA sequence: TGTGCCAGCAGTGACTTAGCGATAGAGACCCAGTACTTC. Protein: CASSDLAIETQYF. This chain joins TRBV2 and TRBJ2-5, with D possibly TRBD2 on 5 matching bases. The CDR3 is 13 amino acids. Germline CDR1 reads SNHLY; CDR2 reads FYNNEI. The V end lost 3 bases, the J end lost 4 bases, and 9 bases lay between the germline ends.

The genes are TRBV3-1 and TRBJ1-5, with D unclear. Germline values: CDR1 LGHDT, CDR2 YNNKEL (reference sequence). The CDR3 contains 17 residues. V was pared by 0 bases and J by 3 bases, with 15 bases between. DNA for the CDR3: TGTGCCAGCAGCCAAGATTCGCCGGTGAGGAACAATCAGCCCCAGCATTTT. Translated, it gives CASSQDSPVRNNQPQHF.

This clonotype was observed a handful of times. The chain couples TRBV6-5 to TRBJ2-1; D not certain. The germline V and J ends were trimmed by 6 bases and 4 bases, with 7 bases remaining between them. The CDR3 is 12 amino acids. The germline V gene has CDR1 MNHEY and CDR2 SVGAGI. CDR3 nucleotides: TGTGCCAGCAGGGCGACTTACAATGAGCAGTTCTTC. This sequence encodes CASRATYNEQFF.

Many counts were recorded for this clonotype. The chain has TRBV29-1 and TRBJ2-1; tentative D call: TRBD2 (6 bases). V shed 7 bases and J shed 6 bases, with 19 bases lying between them. The CDR3 totals 14 residues. Per the germline V gene, CDR1 is SQVTM and CDR2 is ANQGSEA. As DNA, the CDR3 is TGCAGCGGCCGCGGGGCCCAGTGGGGCAATGAGCAGTTCTTC. It is translated as CSGRGAQWGNEQFF.